This section outlines one T cell receptor beta chain sequence together with its context. Its antigen specificity is not known. No base quality values were provided; no much bigger clone lies one nucleotide off. This entry belongs to a study of cytomegalovirus exposure and HLA in healthy donors (dated by TCRdb to the late 2010s). Background for the entire study: In an earlier analysis of 450 to 750 of the donors, around 290 Gb of sequence data and 117 million unique TCR beta sequences from about 180 million T cells were reported. Donor age, sex, ethnicity and CMV serostatus were compiled together with the repertoire data. HLA typing covered class I and class II loci at four-digit resolution. Among a few hundred genotyped donors of the cohort, an average of approximately 240,000 unique TCR beta nucleotide sequences were sequenced per donor, roughly 18% of them non-productive. Of the 350 to 400 genotyped donors, around 81% fell in the genetic ancestry cluster associated with self-reported Caucasian donors. Rather than drawing on any new phenotypic data, the later analysis identified candidate immune exposures from TCR beta sequences and the way those sequences occurred across donors. To predict cytomegalovirus infection status, the study brought together high-throughput TCR immunosequencing, statistical association of individual TCRs with disease status, and machine learning. About 330 gigabases of sequencing data and 70 million to 95 million unique TCR sequences made up an early release that covered fewer than 650 HLA-typed donors. The study aimed to test whether signatures of past pathogen exposure could be identified by cataloging public T cell receptors. A later genetic analysis took genome-wide SNP genotypes for about 55% of the 666 donors and used that subset as a discovery cohort. Using immunosequencing, the study profiled T cell repertoires from 500 to 800 subjects and related those repertoires to cytomegalovirus serostatus. Besides the first cohort of about 730 subjects, a separate validation cohort made up of 120 different subjects was used. Roughly 5 DR-DQ haplotypes were treated as single units for association and clustering because of strong linkage in the cohort. Every repertoire in the discovery cohort had been generated on one and the same sequencing platform. To study patterns of TCR occurrence, a later analysis re-analyzed previously published TCR beta repertoires from 600 to 750 donors and added high-resolution HLA genotyping. An earlier analysis of around 580 of the donors used high-throughput TCR beta sequencing to judge whether each TCR beta V gene segment behaved as functional or pseudogenic. Typing coverage varied by locus: roughly 629-630 donors for A, B, C, DRB1 and DQB1; roughly 510 for DQA1; around 610 for DPA1; approximately 470 for DPB1. Beyond this particular receptor, the publication reports: Assigning TCR associations to individual alleles was difficult when HLA alleles, especially DR and DQ, strongly co-occurred. According to the authors, the approach could potentially be generalized to other disease states and immunological phenotypes. In a later analysis, HLA-associated TCR beta chains were found to be more clonally expanded and to have lower generation probabilities than equally common non-associated chains. An earlier analysis of around 540 of the donors showed that most TCR beta V segments appeared in productive rearrangements either about 87% or about 30% of the time, which broadly matched IMGT annotations. Approximately 18 rarely observed V segments, including chromosome 9 orphons, were excluded from the earlier analysis of a few hundred of the donors because counts were too low. In this cohort, only TCR beta chains were sequenced, and detectable features were limited by the absence of alpha or paired-chain data. In a later analysis, the rate of TCR association differed among HLA loci, with DRB1 alleles having the most associated TCRs and HLA-C alleles having the fewest. Compared with the approximately 670-donor mean, donors in an Asian-associated ancestry cluster had fewer N-insertions in productive TCRs, according to a later genetic analysis. The 87-base-pair reads could not distinguish some IMGT-functional V segments, including TRBV6-2 and TRBV6-3, so those segments were excluded. Most TCR sequences were seen in very few donors, while some public TCRs were found in many individuals. Cytomegalovirus status was reported to be diagnosed by the classifier with high specificity and sensitivity in both the original and validation cohorts. A cluster of highly shared sequence variants was judged likely to be a technical artifact of the sequencing pipeline. Several of the top co-occurrence clusters appeared to be linked to parvovirus B19, influenza, CMV and Epstein-Barr virus, according to a later analysis. In vitro tests confirmed that a few of the cytomegalovirus-associated TCR beta chains recognize cytomegalovirus antigens. Roughly uniform sequencing depth across donors was assumed in presence/absence analyses, although this assumption may not hold. A later analysis found that most CMV-associated TCR beta chains appeared HLA-restricted, with HLA associations seemingly driven largely by CMV exposure. A further reported finding was that TCR beta sequences accurately predicted the HLA-A and HLA-B alleles for most subjects in the first cohort. In the study, approximately 150 TCR beta chains were listed as associated with cytomegalovirus. Linkage disequilibrium might explain the correlated functional status among segregating V segments, but an unknown experimental factor could not be ruled out. At a false discovery rate of 0.05, a later analysis linked 16,951 TCR beta sequences to specific HLA alleles. Immune exposure information for the cohort was limited to CMV serostatus. In a later genetic analysis, a missense DCLRE1C variant was associated with V-gene and J-gene trimming of TCR beta chains, and the association was replicated in an independent cohort. HLA typing was unavailable for some donors at each locus, so association tests used only the typed subset.

According to the germline V gene (reference sequence), CDR1 reads MNHEY and CDR2 reads SMNVEV. The CDR3, cysteine through phenylalanine, is 16 amino acids long. Just CDR3 DNA is preserved here, 48 bases in frame from base 1. Cut back by 0 bases and 0 bases, the V and J ends lie 9 bases apart. The cohort comprised 670 or so healthy bone marrow donors. Cohort members were all nominally healthy when sampled, although unrecorded immune exposures were likely present. The donor was CMV seropositive and was included in the group of approximately 310 seropositive cohort members. Every donor gave a peripheral blood sample, and the peripheral blood mononuclear cells from that sample were used for TCR beta sequencing. The Qiagen DNeasy Blood Extraction Kit was used to extract genomic DNA from the blood cell samples. The library was made by the immunoSEQ multiplex PCR assay. A mixture of 60 forward primers for TCR Vbeta segments and 13 reverse primers for TCR Jbeta segments was used in the multiplex PCR. The CDR3 region of rearranged TCR beta genes was amplified from genomic DNA with a multiplex PCR assay. Amplified TCR beta libraries were sequenced as 87-base-pair reads on the Illumina HiSeq System. For the original study's pipeline: A later analysis counted approximately 84 million unique TCR beta chains across the 650 to 800 repertoires, and some 11 million of these chains were shared by at least two donors. To remove PCR and sequencing errors, raw reads were error-corrected and collapsed into unique sequences using a nearest-neighbor algorithm that merged closely related sequences. Alignment of CDR3 sequences to IMGT reference sequences was used to assign V, D and J gene segments. For a sequence to be retained, at least a six-nucleotide match to both a V gene segment and a J gene segment was required. Rearrangements were classified as productive when the CDR3 lacked stop codons and remained in frame with V and J, and all other rearrangements were classified as non-productive. CDR3 was defined by IMGT convention, running from the second conserved V-encoded cysteine to the conserved J-encoded phenylalanine. The earlier analysis of about 500 of the donors excluded sequences that lacked an unambiguous match to a single V gene segment. An earlier analysis of almost 600 of the donors classified V segments as functional when productive rearrangements were above 56.7% and as segregating when the standard deviation between donors was above 5%. A statistical classification framework was built to diagnose cytomegalovirus status from the catalog of TCR beta chain sequences. In a later analysis, V and J genes were assigned by comparing TCR nucleotide sequences against IMGT/GENE-DB human TR gene sequences. Using the TCRdist pipeline, a later analysis assigned CDR3 sequences along with most-parsimonious VDJ recombination scenarios. A later analysis defined each TCR beta chain by its CDR3 amino acid sequence plus V-gene family, and excluded reads lacking a unique V-gene family. In a later analysis, around 600 highly shared, low-generation-probability nucleotide sequences were removed to address suspected cross-contamination and a sequencing artifact. For each public chain, a later analysis derived a clonal expansion index from normalized ranks of inferred template counts within each repertoire. In a later analysis, generation probabilities were computed using a VDJ recombination model fitted to out-of-frame rearrangements, and the results were checked against IGoR. In a later analysis, TCR-TCR, TCR-HLA and TCR-CMV co-occurrence was scored with hypergeometric tests, and a repertoire-size bias correction was applied to TCR pairs. To estimate false discovery rates, a later analysis permuted the HLA or CMV assignments 20 times. A later analysis grouped co-occurring TCRs with DBSCAN, adding TCRdist sequence similarity when clustering within HLA-allele-positive subsets. Repertoires with fewer than 30,000 or more than 120,000 public chains were left out of co-occurrence clustering, as were four to six repertoires with anomalous nucleotide sharing. Here the immuneACCESS table is served through TCRdb, limited to in-frame sequences with V and J called. Missing clones are a known gap in these copies; in checked studies unresolved V genes cover under half, and the rest lacks a known reason. The DNA gave D and trimming, while V, J and clone size come from that table. The sample contains 200,000 to 250,000 clones, 70% to 90% of them found a single time. The ten largest make up 8% of the sample.

The sequenced material came from PBMCs. The V and J genes are TRBV27 and TRBJ2-1; the D gene is perhaps TRBD1, from 6 matching bases. This sequence was found in a woman aged 55-70 years in good health and CMV-seropositive. The nucleotide sequence is TGTGCCAGCAGTTTATCCACAGGGTTCTCCTACAATGAGCAGTTCTTC. Its protein reads: CASSLSTGFSYNEQFF.